The rows below give T cell receptor beta chains drawn from one sample of a study of T-cell reconstitution after alpha-beta-depleted transplantation in children. TCRdb passed the PCR reads through MiXCR, listing each CDR3 protein once. The sample lists roughly 610,000 distinct CDR3 sequences; over 9.5% were seen once. The sequencing here drew on PBMCs from the stem cell graft donor, taken from the stem cell graft. These receptors were taken from a human donor who donated a stem cell graft to a child with acute myeloid leukemia. CDR3s include the opening cysteine and the closing phenylalanine or tryptophan. The D gene is left open where the match is weak. Rows give clone size only sometimes, using once, few, many, or a class for an expanded clone.

j_call d_call clone_size v_call cdr3_aa cdr3_nt
TRBJ2-3 TRBD2 few TRBV4-3 CASSQALATSTDTQYF TGCGCCAGCAGCCAAGCACTAGCGACTAGCACAGATACGCAGTATTTT
TRBJ1-2 TRBD1 few TRBV2 CASKPGQGAQTRYTF TGTGCCAGCAAGCCGGGACAGGGGGCACAGACTCGCTACACCTTC
TRBJ2-5 TRBD2 . TRBV7-9 CASSLASLSGGETQYF TGTGCCAGCAGCTTAGCCTCTCTGAGCGGGGGAGAGACCCAGTACTTC
TRBJ2-3 TRBD2 few TRBV12-3/TRBV12-4 CASSLITSGSDTQYF TGTGCCAGCAGTTTAATAACTAGCGGGAGTGATACGCAGTATTTT
TRBJ2-2 . . TRBV11-1 CASTTAGTLNTGELFF TGTGCCAGCACCACGGCTGGGACTTTAAACACCGGGGAGCTGTTTTTT
TRBJ2-2 . few TRBV11-2 CASSFTRAGELFF TGTGCCAGCAGCTTTACAAGGGCCGGGGAGCTGTTTTTT
TRBJ2-3 TRBD2 . TRBV2 CASKRGTLAGRTDTQYF TGTGCCAGCAAGAGGGGTACTCTAGCGGGTCGCACAGATACGCAGTATTTT
TRBJ2-1 TRBD2 few TRBV7-2 CASRSGAYNEQFF TGTGCCAGCAGGAGCGGGGCTTACAATGAGCAGTTCTTC
TRBJ2-1 TRBD2 few TRBV20-1 CSARERTSGRAVSYNEQFF TGCAGTGCTAGAGAACGGACTAGCGGGAGGGCCGTTTCTTACAATGAGCAGTTCTTC
TRBJ2-2 TRBD2 many TRBV6-5 CASSYPTGARETYTGELFF TGTGCCAGCAGTTACCCCACCGGGGCGCGGGAGACCTACACCGGGGAGCTGTTTTTT
TRBJ2-3 . many TRBV9 CASSVESADTQYF TGTGCCAGCAGCGTAGAAAGCGCAGATACGCAGTATTTT
TRBJ2-2 . . TRBV11-2 CASSLNGNTPSLTGELFF TGTGCCAGCAGCTTGAACGGCAACACACCTAGCCTCACCGGGGAGCTGTTTTTT
TRBJ1-4 . . TRBV12-3/TRBV12-4 CASSLGQWDEKLFF TGTGCCAGCAGTTTGGGCCAGTGGGATGAAAAACTGTTTTTT
TRBJ2-1 TRBD2 . TRBV5-1 CASSLMASGSNEQFF TGCGCCAGCAGCTTGATGGCTAGCGGGAGTAATGAGCAGTTCTTC
TRBJ1-5 TRBD1 many TRBV7-2 CASSFPAGTGGNQPQHF TGTGCCAGCAGCTTTCCAGCCGGGACAGGGGGCAATCAGCCCCAGCATTTT
TRBJ2-1 . . TRBV3-1 CASSQERRAEQFF TGTGCCAGCAGCCAAGAGCGGCGGGCTGAGCAGTTCTTC
TRBJ2-6 . few TRBV20-1 CSARPPILGSGANVLTF TGCAGTGCTAGACCCCCAATTCTGGGATCAGGGGCCAACGTCCTGACTTTC
TRBJ1-1 TRBD1 many TRBV29-1 CSATPGQGRSSEAFF TGCAGCGCCACTCCGGGACAGGGGAGGTCCTCTGAAGCTTTCTTT
TRBJ2-1 TRBD2 many TRBV9 CASGAGGSNEQFF TGTGCCAGCGGAGCGGGAGGTAGTAATGAGCAGTTCTTC
TRBJ2-5 TRBD1 few TRBV6-5 CASTRGWDQYF TGTGCCAGCACCAGGGGGTGGGACCAGTACTTC
TRBJ1-2 . many TRBV15 CATGENRSNYGYTF TGTGCAACCGGGGAAAACAGGAGCAACTATGGCTACACCTTC
TRBJ2-1 . few TRBV6-2/TRBV6-3 CASKVFSSYNEQFF TGTGCCAGCAAGGTGTTTAGCTCCTACAATGAGCAGTTCTTC
TRBJ2-4 TRBD1 many TRBV7-2 CASSFLLFGRDRDSLAKNIQYF TGTGCCAGCAGCTTCCTCCTGTTTGGTAGGGACAGGGATTCGCTAGCCAAAAACATTCAGTACTTC
TRBJ2-7 . . TRBV6-1 CASRSLSGTVEQYF TGTGCCAGCCGCTCCTTATCCGGGACGGTGGAGCAGTACTTC
TRBJ1-1 TRBD1 many TRBV12-3/TRBV12-4 CASSSYRGNTEAFF TGTGCCAGCAGTTCCTACAGGGGGAACACTGAAGCTTTCTTT
TRBJ2-5 TRBD2 . TRBV11-1 CASSLRPGGNRETQYF TGTGCCAGCAGCTTACGCCCGGGAGGGAATCGAGAGACCCAGTACTTC
TRBJ2-5 . . TRBV7-9 CASSLPRTPETQYF TGTGCCAGCAGCTTACCCCGGACACCAGAGACCCAGTACTTC
TRBJ1-2 . few TRBV29-1 CSADRTYGYTF TGCAGCGCTGACCGAACCTATGGCTACACCTTC
TRBJ1-4 . few TRBV20-1 CSARDVQQAWGEKLFF TGCAGTGCTAGAGATGTCCAGCAGGCCTGGGGTGAAAAACTGTTTTTT
TRBJ2-2 TRBD1 many TRBV18 CASSPTRQGTGELFF TGTGCCAGCTCACCTACGCGACAGGGCACCGGGGAGCTGTTTTTT
TRBJ2-7 TRBD2 few TRBV20-1 CSAREGGLSYEQYF TGCAGTGCTAGAGAGGGAGGGTTATCCTACGAGCAGTACTTC
TRBJ2-7 . . TRBV20-1 CSASPGVGEQYF TGCAGTGCTAGTCCAGGGGTAGGCGAGCAGTACTTC
TRBJ2-1 . many TRBV7-2 CASSPLQGLIKNEQFF TGTGCCAGCAGCCCCCTCCAGGGACTCATTAAGAATGAGCAGTTCTTC
TRBJ1-3 . few TRBV12-3/TRBV12-4 CASSLAPETIYF TGTGCCAGCAGTTTAGCGCCCGAGACCATATATTTT
TRBJ2-5 TRBD2 many TRBV20-1 CSAIPGTKEQETQYF TGCAGTGCTATACCCGGGACTAAGGAGCAAGAGACCCAGTACTTC
TRBJ2-2 . many TRBV9 CASSVSGELFF TGTGCCAGCAGTGTTTCCGGGGAGCTGTTTTTT
TRBJ2-1 . few TRBV4-3 CASSPQSGTPNEQFF TGCGCCAGCAGCCCCCAATCCGGGACTCCGAATGAGCAGTTCTTC
TRBJ2-2 TRBD2 . TRBV24-1 CATSALAYTGELFF TGTGCCACCAGTGCACTAGCGTACACCGGGGAGCTGTTTTTT
TRBJ2-3 TRBD2 . TRBV19 CASTMALAGSGTQYF TGTGCCAGTACCATGGCCCTAGCGGGTTCCGGTACGCAGTATTTT
TRBJ2-5 . few TRBV7-8 CASSREGTLLRETQYF TGTGCCAGCAGCAGGGAAGGGACACTATTACGGGAGACCCAGTACTTC
TRBJ2-7 . many TRBV10-3 CAISEQGGGFYEQYF TGTGCCATCAGTGAGCAGGGGGGCGGCTTCTACGAGCAGTACTTC
TRBJ2-2 . many TRBV12-3/TRBV12-4 CASSGRGGTGELFF TGTGCCAGCAGTGGTAGGGGGGGCACCGGGGAGCTGTTTTTT
TRBJ2-1 TRBD2 few TRBV24-1 CATSATLAAKYNEQFF TGTGCCACCAGTGCCACACTAGCGGCTAAGTACAATGAGCAGTTCTTC
TRBJ2-5 TRBD1 few TRBV15 CATSSDRGIPQETQYF TGTGCCACCAGCAGTGACAGGGGTATACCCCAAGAGACCCAGTACTTC
TRBJ2-5 TRBD2 . TRBV30 CAWSVGSGKETQYF TGTGCCTGGAGTGTGGGTAGCGGGAAAGAGACCCAGTACTTC
TRBJ2-2 TRBD1 few TRBV20-1 CSARPGQRGTGELFF TGCAGTGCTAGGCCGGGACAGAGGGGCACCGGGGAGCTGTTTTTT
TRBJ2-1 TRBD2 many TRBV20-1 CSARRPGGGSNEQFF TGCAGTGCTAGACGCCCCGGGGGGGGATCCAATGAGCAGTTCTTC
TRBJ2-1 . . TRBV15 CATSRDGLPPYNEQFF TGTGCCACCAGCAGAGATGGGCTCCCTCCCTACAATGAGCAGTTCTTC
TRBJ2-6 TRBD1 . TRBV28 CASSQQGRSGANVLTF TGTGCCAGCAGCCAACAGGGGCGTTCTGGGGCCAACGTCCTGACTTTC
TRBJ1-1 . . TRBV11-1 CASSLGRGPTEAFF TGTGCCAGCAGCTTAGGCCGGGGGCCCACTGAAGCTTTCTTT
TRBJ2-3 . many TRBV7-2 CASSPGTSRGTQYF TGTGCCAGCAGCCCCGGGACTTCCCGGGGTACGCAGTATTTT